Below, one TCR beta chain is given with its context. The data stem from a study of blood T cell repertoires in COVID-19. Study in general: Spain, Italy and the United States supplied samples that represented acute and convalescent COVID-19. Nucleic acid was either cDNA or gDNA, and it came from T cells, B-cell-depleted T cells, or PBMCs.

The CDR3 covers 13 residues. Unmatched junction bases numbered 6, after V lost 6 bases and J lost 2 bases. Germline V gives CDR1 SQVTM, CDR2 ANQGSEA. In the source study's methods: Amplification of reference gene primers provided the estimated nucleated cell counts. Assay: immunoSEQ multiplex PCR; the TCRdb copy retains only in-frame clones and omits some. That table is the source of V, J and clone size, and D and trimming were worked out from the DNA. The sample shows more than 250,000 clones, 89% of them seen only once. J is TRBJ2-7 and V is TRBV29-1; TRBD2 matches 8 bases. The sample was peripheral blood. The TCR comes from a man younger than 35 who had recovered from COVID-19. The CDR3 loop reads CSVASGYTYEQYF. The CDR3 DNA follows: TGCAGCGTCGCTAGCGGGTACACCTACGAGCAGTACTTC.